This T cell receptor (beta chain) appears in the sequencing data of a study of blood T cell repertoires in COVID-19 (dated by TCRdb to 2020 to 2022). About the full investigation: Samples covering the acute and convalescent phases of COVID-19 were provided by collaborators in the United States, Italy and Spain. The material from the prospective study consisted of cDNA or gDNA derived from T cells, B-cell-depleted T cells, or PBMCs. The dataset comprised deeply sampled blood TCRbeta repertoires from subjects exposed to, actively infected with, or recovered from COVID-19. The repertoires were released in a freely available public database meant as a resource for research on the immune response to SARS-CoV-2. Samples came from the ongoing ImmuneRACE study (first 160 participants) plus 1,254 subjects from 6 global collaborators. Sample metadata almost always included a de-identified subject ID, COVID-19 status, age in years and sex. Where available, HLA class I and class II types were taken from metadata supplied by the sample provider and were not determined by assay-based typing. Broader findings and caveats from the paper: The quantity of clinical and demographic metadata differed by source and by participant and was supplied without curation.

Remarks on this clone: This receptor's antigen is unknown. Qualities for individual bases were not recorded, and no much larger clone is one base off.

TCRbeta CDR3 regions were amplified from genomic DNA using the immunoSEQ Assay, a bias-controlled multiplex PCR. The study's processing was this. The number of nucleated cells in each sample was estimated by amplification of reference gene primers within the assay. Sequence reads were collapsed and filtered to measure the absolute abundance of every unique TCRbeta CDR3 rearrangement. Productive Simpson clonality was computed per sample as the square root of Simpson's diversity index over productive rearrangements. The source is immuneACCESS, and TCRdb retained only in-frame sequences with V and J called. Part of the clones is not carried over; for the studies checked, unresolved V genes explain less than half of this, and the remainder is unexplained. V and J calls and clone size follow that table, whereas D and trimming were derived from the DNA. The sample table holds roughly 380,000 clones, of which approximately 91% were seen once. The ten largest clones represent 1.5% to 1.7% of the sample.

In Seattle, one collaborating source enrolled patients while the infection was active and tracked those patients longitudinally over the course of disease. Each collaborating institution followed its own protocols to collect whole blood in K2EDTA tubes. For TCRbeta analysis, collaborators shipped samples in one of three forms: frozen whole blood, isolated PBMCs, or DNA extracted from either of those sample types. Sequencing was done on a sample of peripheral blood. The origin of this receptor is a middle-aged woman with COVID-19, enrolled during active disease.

The encoded CDR3 is CASSHGLAGAEQYF. The DNA is TGTGCCAGCAGCCACGGACTAGCGGGAGCCGAGCAGTACTTC. This receptor chain uses TRBV7-2 and TRBJ2-7; TRBD2 matches 13 bases in the middle. Germline trimming: 5 bases from V, 6 bases from J; junction bases outside gene matches: 4. The germline V gene provides CDR1 SGHTA and CDR2 FQGNSA. Inclusive of the bounding cysteine and phenylalanine, the CDR3 is 14 residues long. The DNA shown is the 42-base CDR3, in frame from base 1.